This TCR beta chain was retrieved from a study of blood T cell repertoires in COVID-19. Study-level background: Specimens from acute and convalescent COVID-19 originated in the United States, Italy and Spain. T cells, B-cell-depleted T cells, or PBMCs supplied cDNA or gDNA.

Original analysis: Cell counts per sample came from amplifying reference gene primers. The method was immunoSEQ multiplex PCR; TCRdb's version includes in-frame clones alone and lacks a portion of them. The V and J calls and clone size were taken over from that table, and D and trimming were inferred from the DNA. The table shows 150,000 to 200,000 clones, with about 85% occurring only once. V was pared by 3 bases and J by 1 base, with 16 bases of the junction left unmatched. Germline V gene data show CDR1 as SGDLS and CDR2 as YYNGEE. The CDR3 spans 20 residues. This sequence was found in a man between 65 and 80 years old with active or convalescent COVID-19. The chain links TRBV9 to TRBJ2-1; 10 bases are a match to TRBD1. Sequenced material: peripheral blood. CDR3: CASSEGTGTGVPASYNEQFF. CDR3 sequence (DNA): TGTGCCAGCAGCGAGGGGACCGGGACAGGGGTACCGGCATCCTACAATGAGCAGTTCTTC. Combining the CDR3 with reference TRBV9 and TRBJ2-1 gives the whole variable domain DSGVTQTPKHLITATGQRVTLRCSPRSGDLSVYWYQQSLDQGLQFLIQYYNGEERAKGNILERFSAQQFPDLHSELNLSSLELGDSALYFCASSEGTGTGVPASYNEQFFGPGTRLTVL.